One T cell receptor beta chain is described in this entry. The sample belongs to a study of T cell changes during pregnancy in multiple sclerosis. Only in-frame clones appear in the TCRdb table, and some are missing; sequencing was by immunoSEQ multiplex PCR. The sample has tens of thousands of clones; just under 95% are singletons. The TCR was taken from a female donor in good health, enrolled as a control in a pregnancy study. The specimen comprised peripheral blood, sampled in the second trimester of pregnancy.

CDR3 region: CASSLAGGPPDTQYF. The CDR3 DNA is TGTGCCAGCAGCCTGGCGGGGGGGCCCCCAGATACGCAGTATTTT. The chain has TRBV9 and TRBJ2-3, with 9 bases identical to TRBD2. This CDR3 is built from 15 residues. V lost 4 bases and J lost 4; bases outside the gene matches: 7. Germline V gene data show CDR1 as SGDLS and CDR2 as YYNGEE.